This T cell receptor beta chain was identified during a study of T cell responses to AZD1222 COVID-19 vaccine. Regarding the study as a whole: Clonal diversity may have been underestimated, and the donors were mostly white British, with more females than males. Repertoire collection took place solely once the T cell response had peaked. Among those given AZD1222, only six were seropositive at baseline. Spike-specific TCRs gained breadth and depth after people received two AZD1222 doses.

Only in-frame clones appear in the TCRdb table, and some are missing; sequencing was by immunoSEQ multiplex PCR. The data contain 70,000 to 90,000 clones, around 90% of them singletons. Deletions cut 1 base from V and 3 bases from J, with 6 bases between. This CDR3 is 13 amino acids long. Per germline, CDR1 SGHVS and CDR2 FQNEAQ. A note on this clone: Its antigen is as yet unknown.

This specimen consisted of peripheral blood, obtained 28 days after the second AZD1222 dose. This receptor was obtained from an adult who received the AZD1222 COVID-19 vaccine. This chain links TRBV7-8 with TRBJ1-1; D not resolved. CDR3 sequence (DNA): TGTGCCAGCAGCTTAGAGAGGGACACTGAAGCTTTCTTT. Translated, it gives CASSLERDTEAFF.